These 23 T cell receptor beta chains came from one sample sequenced in a study of cytomegalovirus exposure and HLA in healthy donors. Researchers ran the PCR with 60 Vbeta and 13 Jbeta primers. Using immunoSEQ multiplex PCR, the repertoire was profiled, and TCRdb retains in-frame clones only, with some absent. The top ten hold 1.4% of the sample, which has fewer than 90,000 clones, around four fifths seen once. Sequencing used PBMCs. The receptors come from a male donor in good health and CMV-seronegative.

A few counts support this clone. This chain uses TRBV15 with TRBJ2-1; 10 bases fit TRBD1. CDR3 length equals 17 residues. Germline CDR1 LNHNV, CDR2 YYDKDF (reference sequence). After removal of 2 bases from V and 10 bases from J, the junction contained 14 bases not matched to a gene. The CDR3 is CATSRSQGDRGLPEQFF. In DNA, the CDR3 is TGTGCCACCAGCAGATCTCAAGGGGACAGGGGTTTGCCGGAGCAGTTCTTC.

This clone was seen a single time. The chain is built from TRBV9 and TRBJ1-2; TRBD1 might be the D (6 bases). The CDR3 covers 16 residues. V was cut by 6 bases and J by 2 bases, with 20 bases left in between. Per the germline V gene, CDR1 is SGDLS and CDR2 is YYNGEE. CDR3 in DNA: TGTGCCAGCAATCATAACAGGGAAGAGGGGAACTATGGCTACACCTTC. It encodes CASNHNREEGNYGYTF.

The chain links TRBV6-1 to TRBJ1-2, with unresolved D. The germline V gene encodes CDR1 MNHNS and CDR2 SASEGT. This CDR3 is 16 amino acids long. The V end was cut by 3 bases, the J end by 7 bases, with 21 bases between. The CDR3 DNA reads TGTGCCAGCAGTGATCTGAGGCCCTCAACTATGGGTGGCTACACCTTC. Amino acid sequence: CASSDLRPSTMGGYTF.

The V call is TRBV4-2, the J call TRBJ1-5; no reliable D call. The CDR3 runs 20 residues. The germline V gene has CDR1 LGHNA and CDR2 YNFKEQ. The germline V and J ends were trimmed by 0 bases and 3 bases, with 24 bases remaining between them. The CDR3 protein is CASSQEDNTAGVSYNQPQHF. The CDR3 nucleotides read TGTGCCAGCAGCCAAGAAGACAACACGGCGGGAGTGTCCTACAATCAGCCCCAGCATTTT.

The chain employs TRBV4-3 and TRBJ2-7, with TRBD1 matching over 7 bases. Germline CDR1 reads LGHNA; CDR2 reads YSLEER. Losses at the gene ends were 0 bases for V and 3 bases for J; bases not matched to a gene: 5. The CDR3 has 15 residues. CDR3 amino acids: CASSQDSGQSYEQYF. Written as DNA, the CDR3 is TGCGCCAGCAGCCAAGATTCGGGACAGAGCTACGAGCAGTACTTC.

The genes are TRBV9 and TRBJ1-5; weak D call: TRBD1 (6 bases). The V and J ends lost 4 bases and 2 bases respectively, with 13 bases between them. Germline-derived CDR1 and CDR2 are SGDLS and YYNGEE. The CDR3 runs to 15 residues. The CDR3 here is CASSPGVYGNQPQHF. Written as DNA, the CDR3 is TGTGCCAGCAGCCCAGGGGTTTACGGCAATCAGCCCCAGCATTTT.

J is TRBJ1-2 and V is TRBV6-6; weak D call: TRBD1 (6 bases). This CDR3 comprises 14 residues. Germline CDR1 reads MNHNY; CDR2 reads SVGAGI (reference sequence). Trimming took off 2 bases at V and 3 bases at J, with 10 bases between the two ends. The CDR3 here is CASSYPRQDYGYTF. As DNA, the CDR3 is TGTGCCAGCAGTTACCCCCGACAGGACTATGGCTACACCTTC.

The J gene is TRBJ1-2, the V gene TRBV7-2; 8 bases align to TRBD1. The CDR3 runs 16 residues. The ends lost 10 bases at V and 4 bases at J; junction bases unmatched: 17. Per germline, CDR1 SGHTA and CDR2 FQGNSA. The CDR3 protein is CATGRAAGGHLYGYTF. The CDR3 nucleotides read TGTGCCACCGGACGGGCTGCAGGGGGCCACCTCTATGGCTACACCTTC.

The genes are TRBV28 and TRBJ1-5; D is perhaps TRBD1 (5 bases). The germline V gene encodes CDR1 MDHEN and CDR2 SYDVKM. Trimming stripped 5 bases from V and 4 bases from J, with 15 bases between. The CDR3 has 15 amino acids. The CDR3 DNA is TGTGCCAGCAGTCGGAAAGGGGCTTTAAATCAGCCCCAGCATTTT. This codes for CASSRKGALNQPQHF.

J is TRBJ2-6 and V is TRBV18, with 7 positions matching TRBD2. V shed 0 bases and J 0 bases; nucleotides not matched to a gene: 11. This CDR3 has 20 residues. Germline CDR1 is KGHSH and CDR2 is LQKENI. This chain's CDR3 is CASSPPVGGGIFSGANVLTF. In DNA form, the CDR3 reads TGTGCCAGCTCACCACCGGTCGGCGGGGGTATATTCTCTGGGGCCAACGTCCTGACTTTC.

This rearrangement joins TRBV5-1 to TRBJ1-2; 7 nucleotides align to TRBD1. The V and J ends lost 3 bases and 6 bases, in that order; junction bases with no gene match: 14. Germline V gives CDR1 SGHRS, CDR2 YFSETQ. The CDR3 loop spans 16 amino acids. The CDR3 region is CASSSTLRQGSNGYTF. Here the CDR3 DNA reads TGCGCCAGCAGCTCGACACTCCGACAGGGTAGTAATGGCTACACCTTC.

The chain couples TRBV6-1 to TRBJ2-3; TRBD2 agrees at 9 bases. V lost 6 bases, J lost 4 bases, and 8 bases stayed unmatched. Germline V gene data show CDR1 as MNHNS and CDR2 as SASEGT. The CDR3 covers 15 residues. CDR3 sequence: CASRTLAGGPDTQYF. In nucleotides, the CDR3 is TGTGCCAGCAGGACCTTGGCGGGGGGGCCAGATACGCAGTATTTT.

The V call is TRBV15, the J call TRBJ2-6, with TRBD1 matching over 7 bases. Germline loops: CDR1 LNHNV, CDR2 YYDKDF (reference sequence). The CDR3 extends over 16 amino acids. Trimming removed 5 bases from V and 2 bases from J; junction bases left unmatched: 6. The CDR3 loop is CATSGTVRTGANVLTF. As DNA, the CDR3 is TGTGCCACCAGCGGGACAGTTCGGACTGGGGCCAACGTCCTGACTTTC.

This rearrangement joins TRBV6-1 to TRBJ1-4; D perhaps matches TRBD1 (6 bases). Trimming stripped 8 bases from V and 6 bases from J, with 10 bases between. The CDR3 runs 12 residues. In germline, CDR1 is MNHNS, CDR2 SASEGT. The CDR3 bases are TGTGCCAGCCGGGGGGCTGATGAAAAACTGTTTTTT. This gives the protein CASRGADEKLFF.

This chain uses TRBV28 with TRBJ1-2, with 9 bases lining up with TRBD1. The CDR3 contains 13 residues. The V and J ends lost 6 bases and 8 bases, in that order; junction bases with no gene match: 7. CDR1 and CDR2 (germline): MDHEN, SYDVKM. Written as DNA, the CDR3 is TGTGCCAGCAGCAACAGGGGGCGCGGCGGCTACACCTTC. It specifies CASSNRGRGGYTF.

The J gene is TRBJ1-5, the V gene TRBV11-2; the match to TRBD1 covers 8 bases. The CDR3 spans 15 residues. Trimming took 1 base from V and 4 from J; bases not matched to a gene: 3. Germline CDR1 is SGHAT and CDR2 is FQNNGV. The CDR3 loop reads CASSLGQGLNQPQHF. The CDR3 nucleotides are TGTGCCAGCAGCTTAGGACAGGGGCTAAATCAGCCCCAGCATTTT.

This clone turned up a few times. This sequence joins TRBV7-9 and TRBJ2-1; a possible D gene is TRBD2 (7 bases). The CDR3 is 16 residues long. V lost 4 bases, J lost 4 bases, and 17 bases lay in between. Germline V lookup: CDR1 SEHNR, CDR2 FQNEAQ (reference sequence). The CDR3 DNA reads as TGTGCCAGCAGCTCCCCCAGTGGGGGGGCATACAATGAGCAGTTCTTC. Residues: CASSSPSGGAYNEQFF.

J is TRBJ1-1 and V is TRBV5-1, with D possibly matching TRBD1 (6 bases). V lost 4 bases, J lost 2 bases, and 9 bases lay in between. The CDR3 spans 13 residues. Per germline, CDR1 SGHRS and CDR2 YFSETQ. The CDR3 region has the DNA TGCGCCAGCAGCCAACAGGGTAACACTGAAGCTTTCTTT. This encodes CASSQQGNTEAFF. Full variable domain (rest looked up from reference TRBV5-1 and TRBJ1-1): KAGVTQTPRYLIKTRGQQVTLSCSPISGHRSVSWYQQTPGQGLQFLFEYFSETQRNKGNFPGRFSGRQFSNSRSEMNVSTLELGDSALYLCASSQQGNTEAFFGQGTRLTVV.

This clone was observed a few times. The chain recombines TRBV5-8 with TRBJ2-1; 7 bases map to TRBD1. The CDR3 totals 12 residues. J was trimmed by 9 bases and V by 4 bases; bases with no gene match: 4. Per the germline V gene, CDR1 is SGHTS and CDR2 is YDEGEE. The CDR3 region is CASSTGVGEQFF. CDR3 bases: TGTGCCAGCAGCACAGGGGTTGGTGAGCAGTTCTTC.

The J gene is TRBJ1-2, the V gene TRBV19, with 10 bases fitting TRBD1. V shed 6 bases, J shed 8 bases, and the junction held 15 bases outside the gene matches. Per the germline V gene, CDR1 is LNHDA and CDR2 is SQIVND (reference sequence). The CDR3 is made up of 16 amino acids. CDR3 amino acids: CASSTSGQGPLLGYTF. The CDR3 coding sequence is TGTGCCAGTAGCACTTCGGGACAGGGGCCACTGTTAGGCTACACCTTC.

This chain connects TRBV7-6 to TRBJ2-7; D call uncertain. The ends were cut back, 2 bases at V and 6 bases at J, with 17 bases in the middle. This CDR3 is built from 15 residues. The germline V gene encodes CDR1 SGHVS and CDR2 FNYEAQ. The CDR3 DNA follows: TGTGCCAGCAGCTTAAATGGAGCCCCTACGGGCGAGCAGTACTTC. Amino acid sequence: CASSLNGAPTGEQYF.

With regard to this clone: The same CDR3 arises from other DNA sequences in this sample as well. The rearrangement links TRBV27 to TRBJ1-6, with D perhaps matching TRBD1 (6 bases). Germline CDR1 and CDR2: MNHEY and SMNVEV (reference sequence). Trimming shortened V by 0 bases and J by 6 bases, and 9 bases separated the two germline ends. CDR3 size: 15 residues. CDR3 nucleotide sequence: TGTGCCAGCAGTTTATCGACAGGTGGTAATTCACCCCTCCACTTT. It encodes CASSLSTGGNSPLHF.

This chain connects TRBV9 to TRBJ2-3, with 7 bases that match TRBD2. The CDR3 spans 16 residues. Germline lookup yields CDR1 SGDLS and CDR2 YYNGEE. With 3 bases clipped from V and 0 bases from J, the junction kept 7 bases outside the gene matches. This CDR3 reads CASSAEAGSSTDTQYF. The CDR3, as DNA: TGTGCCAGCAGCGCCGAAGCGGGGTCTAGCACAGATACGCAGTATTTT.